These T cell receptor beta chains were read from a single sample in a study of type 1 regulatory T cells. Their cognate antigens are unknown. TCRdb re-derived calls from the reads in MiXCR, one entry per CDR3 protein. The sample has approximately 77,000 distinct CDR3 sequences; roughly 20% are singletons. The source material was cultured type 1 regulatory T (Tr1) cells, either the whole culture or a sorted fraction (not recorded which). The receptors derive from a human donor in good health. The CDR3 runs from the conserved cysteine through the conserved F or W. A D gene is named only where the DNA matches it firmly. Size tells how often a clone was seen (once, few, many) or the class of an expanded clone, and some rows leave it out.

size: .
D: .
J: TRBJ1-2
V: TRBV6-6
DNA: TGTGCCATCAAATATCAACAGATTTATGGCTACACCTTC
CDR3: CAIKYQQIYGYTF

size: .
D: .
J: TRBJ2-1
V: TRBV12-3/TRBV12-4
DNA: TGTGCCAGCAGTTGGGGTGCGGTGGGGGGCAATGAGCAGTTCTTC
CDR3: CASSWGAVGGNEQFF

size: .
D: .
J: TRBJ2-3
V: TRBV7-2
DNA: TGTGGCAGCAGCTTCTACAGGGATACGCAGTATTTT
CDR3: CGSSFYRDTQYF

size: few
D: .
J: TRBJ1-1
V: TRBV5-1
DNA: TGCGCCAGCAGCGCGGGACGGGAGACTACTGAAGCTTTCTTT
CDR3: CASSAGRETTEAFF

size: .
D: .
J: TRBJ1-1
V: TRBV6-2/TRBV6-3
DNA: TGTGCCAGCAGGGCTGGCGGAGGGGCTTTCTTT
CDR3: CASRAGGGAFF

size: .
D: .
J: TRBJ2-7
V: TRBV5-1
DNA: TGCGCCAGCAGCTTATCGGGACACTACGAGCAGTACTTC
CDR3: CASSLSGHYEQYF

size: many
D: .
J: TRBJ2-3
V: TRBV25-1
DNA: TGTGCCAGCAGGTCGGGGGATACGCAGTATTTT
CDR3: CASRSGDTQYF

size: .
D: .
J: TRBJ2-7
V: TRBV6-5
DNA: TGTGCCAGCAGTTACTCGGTGAGGGTCAGGCAGTACTTC
CDR3: CASSYSVRVRQYF

size: .
D: TRBD1
J: TRBJ2-7
V: TRBV18
DNA: TGTGCCAGCTCTCCGACAGGGGTTCGCTACGAGCAGTACTTC
CDR3: CASSPTGVRYEQYF

size: .
D: .
J: TRBJ2-7
V: TRBV28
DNA: TGTGCCAGCAGTGGCGGTTCAGGCGGGGCGCAACGGGAGCAGTACTTC
CDR3: CASSGGSGGAQREQYF

size: few
D: .
J: TRBJ1-1
V: TRBV12-3/TRBV12-4
DNA: TGTGCCAGCAGTCCGGCAGAGATGAACACTGAAGCTTTCTTT
CDR3: CASSPAEMNTEAFF

size: few
D: .
J: TRBJ2-7
V: TRBV11-2
DNA: TGTGCCAGCAGCTTCGGGGTGGGCGAGCAGTACTTC
CDR3: CASSFGVGEQYF

size: few
D: .
J: TRBJ2-7
V: TRBV7-2
DNA: TGTGCCAGCAGCTTAACAGGGCTGTACGAGCAGTACTTC
CDR3: CASSLTGLYEQYF

size: .
D: TRBD2
J: TRBJ2-3
V: TRBV2
DNA: TGTGCCGGCCGGGCGGGAGGGCCCGATACGCAGTATTTT
CDR3: CAGRAGGPDTQYF

size: .
D: .
J: TRBJ1-1
V: TRBV29-1
DNA: TGCAGCGTTCAAGACGAAAACAGGCCTATGAACACTGAAGCTTTCTTT
CDR3: CSVQDENRPMNTEAFF

size: .
D: .
J: TRBJ1-6
V: TRBV5-6
DNA: TGTGCCAGCAGCTTGCGGACTGCACAACCAAATTCACCCCTCCACTTT
CDR3: CASSLRTAQPNSPLHF

size: .
D: .
J: TRBJ2-1
V: TRBV20-1
DNA: TGCAGTGCTCCCTCCCTCATGCGGGGATACCACAATGAGCAGTTCTTC
CDR3: CSAPSLMRGYHNEQFF

size: few
D: .
J: TRBJ2-1
V: TRBV6-2/TRBV6-3
DNA: TGTGCCAGCAGTTACCCCGAAGTTGAGCAGTTCTTC
CDR3: CASSYPEVEQFF

size: few
D: .
J: TRBJ1-1
V: TRBV5-1
DNA: TGCGCCAGCAGCCTAGGGGTCATGAACACTGAAGCTTTCTTT
CDR3: CASSLGVMNTEAFF

size: .
D: .
J: TRBJ1-3
V: TRBV21-1
DNA: TGTGCCAGCAGCAAAGGACAGGGGCCTGGAAACACCATATATTTT
CDR3: CASSKGQGPGNTIYF

size: few
D: .
J: TRBJ1-5
V: TRBV5-1
DNA: TGCGCCAGCAGCTTGGGGATGGGTCAGCCCCAGCATTTT
CDR3: CASSLGMGQPQHF

size: few
D: TRBD2
J: TRBJ2-5
V: TRBV6-5
DNA: TGTGCCAGCAGTTACTTCAGCGGGAGTGTTGGAGAGACCCAGTACTTC
CDR3: CASSYFSGSVGETQYF

size: .
D: TRBD2
J: TRBJ2-6
V: TRBV13
DNA: TGTGCCAGCAGCTTAGGTGGGAGGGCCGCTGGGGCCAACGTCCTGACTTTC
CDR3: CASSLGGRAAGANVLTF

size: few
D: .
J: TRBJ2-5
V: TRBV5-1
DNA: TGCGCCAGCAGCTTGGAGATGTTACAAGAGACCCAGTACTTC
CDR3: CASSLEMLQETQYF

size: .
D: TRBD2
J: TRBJ2-1
V: TRBV7-7
DNA: TGTGCTAGCAGCTTAGCGGGTCGTCACAATGAGCAGTTCTTC
CDR3: CASSLAGRHNEQFF

size: few
D: .
J: TRBJ1-5
V: TRBV5-6
DNA: TGTGCCAGCAGCTTGGCCTCCCTCAATCAGCCCCAGCATTTT
CDR3: CASSLASLNQPQHF

size: .
D: TRBD2
J: TRBJ2-6
V: TRBV24-1
DNA: TGTGCCACCAGGGGTCAGAGGGAGGGGAGTGGGGCCAACGTCCTGACTTTC
CDR3: CATRGQREGSGANVLTF

size: .
D: .
J: TRBJ2-5
V: TRBV7-2
DNA: TGTGCCAGCAGCTTAGGGGTCTCAGAGACCCAGTACTTC
CDR3: CASSLGVSETQYF